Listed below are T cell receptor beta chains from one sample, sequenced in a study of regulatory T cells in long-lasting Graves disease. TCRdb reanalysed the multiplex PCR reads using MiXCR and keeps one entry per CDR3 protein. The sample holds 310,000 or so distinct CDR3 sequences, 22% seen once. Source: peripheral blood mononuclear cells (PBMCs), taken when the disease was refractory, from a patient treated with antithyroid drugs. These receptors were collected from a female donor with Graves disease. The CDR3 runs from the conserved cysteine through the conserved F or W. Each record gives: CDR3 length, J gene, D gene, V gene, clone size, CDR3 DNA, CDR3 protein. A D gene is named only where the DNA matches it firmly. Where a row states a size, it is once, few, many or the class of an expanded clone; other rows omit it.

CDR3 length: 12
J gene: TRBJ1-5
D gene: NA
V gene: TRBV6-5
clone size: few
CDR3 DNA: TGTGCCAGCAGTTACGGAGGACAGCCCCAGCATTTT
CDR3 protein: CASSYGGQPQHF

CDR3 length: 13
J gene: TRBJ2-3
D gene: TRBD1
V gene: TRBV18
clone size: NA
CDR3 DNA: TGTGCCAGCTCAGGGACAGAGGCAGATACGCAGTATTTT
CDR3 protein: CASSGTEADTQYF

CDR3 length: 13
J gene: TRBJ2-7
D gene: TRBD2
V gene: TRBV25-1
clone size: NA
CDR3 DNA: TGTGCCAGCAGACTAGCGGGAGAGAACGAGCAGTACTTC
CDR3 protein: CASRLAGENEQYF

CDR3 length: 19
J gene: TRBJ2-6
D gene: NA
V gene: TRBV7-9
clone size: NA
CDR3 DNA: TGTGCCAACAGCTTACCTAGGACCGGTCTTGTTTCTGGGGCCAACGTCCTGACTTTC
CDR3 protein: CANSLPRTGLVSGANVLTF

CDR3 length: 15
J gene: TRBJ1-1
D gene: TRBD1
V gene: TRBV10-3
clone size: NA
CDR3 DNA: TGTGCCATCAAGGGAGGACAGGGGACGAACACTGAAGCTTTCTTT
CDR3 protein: CAIKGGQGTNTEAFF

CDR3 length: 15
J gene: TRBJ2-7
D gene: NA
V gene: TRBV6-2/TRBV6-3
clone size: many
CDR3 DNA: TGTGCCAGCAGCCCAGGGGCTCTACCCTCCTACGAGCAGTACTTC
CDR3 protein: CASSPGALPSYEQYF

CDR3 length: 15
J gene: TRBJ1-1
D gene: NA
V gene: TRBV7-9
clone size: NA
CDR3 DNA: TGTGCCAGCAGCTTAACTTCAGGGGATGACACTGAAGCTTTCTTT
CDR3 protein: CASSLTSGDDTEAFF

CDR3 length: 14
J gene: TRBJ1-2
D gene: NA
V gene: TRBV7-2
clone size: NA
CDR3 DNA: TGTGCCAGCAGCTTAGTTGGGGGTCCCTATGGCTACACCTTC
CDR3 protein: CASSLVGGPYGYTF

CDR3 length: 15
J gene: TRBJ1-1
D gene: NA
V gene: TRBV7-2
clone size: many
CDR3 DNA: TGTGCCAGCAGCCTCAACAGCCTCCTGAACACTGAAGCTTTCTTT
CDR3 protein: CASSLNSLLNTEAFF

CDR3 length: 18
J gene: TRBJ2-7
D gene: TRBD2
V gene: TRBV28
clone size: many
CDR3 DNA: TGTGCCAGCAGTTTTTTTGCCCGGGAGGGCGTTCGGGCTGCGGAGCAGTACTTC
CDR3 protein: CASSFFAREGVRAAEQYF

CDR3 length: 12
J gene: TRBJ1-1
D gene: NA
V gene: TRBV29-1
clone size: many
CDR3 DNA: TGCAGCGTGGGACGCCTGGGGACTGAAGCTTTCTTT
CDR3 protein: CSVGRLGTEAFF

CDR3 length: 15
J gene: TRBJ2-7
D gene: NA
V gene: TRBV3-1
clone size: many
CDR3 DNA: TGTGCCAGCAGCCCGACAGGTGGGGTAGGATACGAGCAGTACTTC
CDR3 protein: CASSPTGGVGYEQYF

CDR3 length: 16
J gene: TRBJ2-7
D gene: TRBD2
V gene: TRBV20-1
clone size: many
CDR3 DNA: TGCAGTGCCGGGACTAGCGGGAGGGCCGGTGTGTACGAGCAGTACTTC
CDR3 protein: CSAGTSGRAGVYEQYF